There are a few counts of the clone carrying this TCR beta chain. Antigen unknown. The sample comes from a study of CD8+CD57+ T cells in acquired aplastic anemia. Study as a whole: Each DNA sample taken from sorted CD4+ and CD8+ cells came to about 3.2 ug on average. Study-wide points: No significant difference in CD8+ Simpson's diversity was found between patients and controls.

All patients picked for sequencing had shown, by flow cytometry, an expansion of CD8+CD57+ cells. Every patient presented with severe acquired aplastic anemia. All patients were therapy-naive when blood was sampled. CDR3 length equals 16 residues. Germline loops: CDR1 LNHDA, CDR2 SQIVND (reference sequence). V was pared by 4 bases and J by 4 bases, with 8 bases of the junction left unmatched. Template material for TCR beta VDJ and CDR3 profiling consisted of genomic DNA. TCRdb used MiXCR to reprocess the reads, holding one entry per CDR3 protein. Of under 150,000 distinct CDR3 sequences listed, nearly 40% are singletons.

Sequenced: sorted CD4+, CD8+, or CD8+CD57+ T cells (not recorded which) from PBMCs. The origin of this receptor is a human donor with aplastic anemia. The chain joins TRBV19 to TRBJ1-1; 11 nucleotides align to TRBD1. This chain's CDR3 is CASSTGTGGPGTEAFF. The DNA for the CDR3 is TGTGCCAGTAGTACCGGGACAGGGGGGCCGGGCACTGAAGCTTTCTTT.